These 5 T cell receptor beta chains originate from one sample sequenced in a study of T cells in Graves' hyperthyroidism and ophthalmopathy. Researchers amplified the TCR beta CDR3 regions from RNA transcripts. With the HTBI primer set, the TCR CDR3 went through a first round of RT-PCR. One entry per CDR3 protein, called by TCRdb with MiXCR from the multiplex PCR reads. The profile covers under 700,000 distinct CDR3 sequences, with 16% appearing a single time and around 19% taken by the ten largest. The sequencing sample was made of blood. The receptors originated from a woman aged 18 to 35 with Graves' hyperthyroidism.

This clonotype was seen at least ten times. The chain is built from TRBV5-8 and TRBJ2-1, with TRBD2 matching 15 bases. CDR1 SGHTS and CDR2 YDEGEE come from the germline V gene. V dropped 4 bases and J dropped 7; count of bases not matched to a gene: 3. This CDR3 is 15 amino acids long. The CDR3 nucleotides are TGTGCCAGCAGCCCCGGGACTAGCGGGAGGAATGAGCAGTTCTTC. Its translation: CASSPGTSGRNEQFF.

Many counts were recorded for this clonotype. The chain couples TRBV10-3 to TRBJ1-1; 7 bases are a match to TRBD1. The germline CDR1 and CDR2 sequences are ENHRY and SYGVKD. The CDR3 spans 15 residues. J lost 5 bases, V lost 0 bases, and 6 bases had no gene match. The CDR3 protein is CAISESTGSRTEAFF. CDR3 nucleotides: TGTGCCATCAGTGAGTCGACAGGGTCGAGGACTGAAGCTTTCTTT.

This clonotype came up many times. This sequence joins TRBV20-1 and TRBJ2-5; D is possibly TRBD1 or TRBD2 (5 bases each). CDR1 and CDR2 (germline): DFQATT, SNEGSKA (reference sequence). Trimming removed 5 bases from V and 2 bases from J, with 24 bases in between. This CDR3 has 17 amino acids. This chain's CDR3 is CSAWTYPGQNAQETQYF. Here the CDR3 DNA reads TGCAGTGCTTGGACTTACCCAGGACAAAACGCGCAAGAGACCCAGTACTTC.

The rearrangement joins TRBV10-2 to TRBJ2-1; 10 bases agree with TRBD2. CDR1 WSHSY and CDR2 SAAADI come from the germline V gene. V was pared by 3 bases and J by 10 bases, with 6 bases of the junction left unmatched. The CDR3 covers 14 residues. The chain's CDR3 is CASSETSGRAEQFF. The CDR3 nucleotides are TGCGCCAGCAGTGAAACCAGCGGGAGGGCGGAGCAGTTCTTC.

There are a few counts of this clonotype. This chain joins TRBV7-9 and TRBJ2-7; 8 bases fit TRBD1. Germline CDR1 is SEHNR and CDR2 is FQNEAQ (reference sequence). This CDR3 region has 14 residues. V lost 0 bases, J lost 3 bases, and 1 base stayed unmatched. For the CDR3, the DNA is TGTGCCAGCAGCTTAGCGACAGGGGTCTACGAGCAGTACTTC. Residues: CASSLATGVYEQYF.